A selection of T cell receptor beta chains follows, all from one sample in a study of OX40 agonist ivuxolimab in advanced cancers. Profiling relied on immunoSEQ multiplex PCR, and the TCRdb table lists in-frame clones only, not all of them. The repertoire includes more than 65,000 clones, around 89% of them detected once, and approximately 0.38% sits in the top ten. Specimen: CD4+ or CD8+ T cells sorted from blood, collected in a trial of the OX40 agonist ivuxolimab. All receptors come from an adult with an advanced solid tumor such as melanoma, head and neck, liver or kidney cancer. Each CDR3 is given with its conserved first and last residue. D genes are given only for firm matches. Only part of the rows carry a size: once, few, many, or a class if the clone is expanded.

>TRBV27|TRBJ1-1|TRBD1|NA
TGTGCCAGCAGGGAGACAGGGTTGAACACTGAAGCTTTCTTT
CASRETGLNTEAFF
>TRBV11-3|TRBJ2-2|NA|NA
TGTGCCAGCAGCTTAAGTGGAGGAGGCGGGGAGCTGTTTTTT
CASSLSGGGGELFF
>TRBV4-1|TRBJ2-3|TRBD2|NA
TGCGCCAGCAGCCAAGGTAGACTAGCGGGGAGCACAGATACGCAGTATTTT
CASSQGRLAGSTDTQYF
>TRBV5-8|TRBJ2-5|TRBD2|NA
TGTGCCAGCAGCACCTGGACTAGCGGGCCCCCACGTTACTTC
CASSTWTSGPPRYF
>TRBV7-6|TRBJ2-7|NA|NA
TGTGCCAGCAGCTTAGGCGATTATTCATCCGAGCAGTACTTC
CASSLGDYSSEQYF
>TRBV7-9|TRBJ1-1|TRBD1|NA
TGTGCCAGCAGCGCTCAGGGGGCTGGGACTGAAGCTTTCTTT
CASSAQGAGTEAFF
>TRBV2|TRBJ2-7|NA|NA
TGTGCCAGCACCCGGGACAAAGCCTACGAGCAGTACTTC
CASTRDKAYEQYF
>TRBV27|TRBJ1-2|NA|NA
TGTGCCAGCAGCCGGACGGGGGCGGTTAACTATGGCTACACCTTC
CASSRTGAVNYGYTF
>TRBV18|TRBJ2-6|NA|NA
TGTGCCAGCACGACACCTGGGGCCAACGTCCTGACTTTC
CASTTPGANVLTF
>TRBV30|TRBJ2-7|NA|NA
TGTGCCTGGAGAGAGGACAATTATTCCTACGAGCAGTACTTC
CAWREDNYSYEQYF
>TRBV18|TRBJ2-2|NA|NA
TGTGCCAGCTCAGGACAGATAAACACCGGGGAGCTGTTTTTT
CASSGQINTGELFF
>TRBV6-1|TRBJ2-2|NA|NA
TGTGCCAGCAGTGAATCGGTTTCGCCTACTACCGGGGAGCTGTTTTTT
CASSESVSPTTGELFF
>TRBV19|TRBJ2-1|TRBD1|once
TGTGCCAGTAGTACCAGGGACAGGGGAGGCCTTCATGAGCAGTTCTTC
CASSTRDRGGLHEQFF
>TRBV5-4|TRBJ2-1|NA|once
TGTGCCACCCACCCGGGGACCGTTGTCAATGAGCAGTTCTTC
CATHPGTVVNEQFF
>TRBV19|TRBJ1-5|NA|NA
TGTGCCAGTAGTATAGGGAGGGGTCCGAATCAGCCCCAGCATTTT
CASSIGRGPNQPQHF
>TRBV25-1|TRBJ1-1|NA|NA
TGTGCCAGCACCCCCGGGGGGCGGAACACTGAAGCTTTCTTT
CASTPGGRNTEAFF
>TRBV2|TRBJ2-7|NA|NA
TGTGCCAGCAGGACGACGGACGTAACCTACGAGCAGTACTTC
CASRTTDVTYEQYF
>TRBV7-9|TRBJ1-4|NA|NA
TGTGCCAGCAGCTTAGTGGGGGCCGGAGCCGGAGAAAAACTGTTTTTT
CASSLVGAGAGEKLFF
>TRBV7-6|TRBJ2-7|TRBD2|NA
TGTGCCAGCAGCAGCTTGAACGGGAGGTTCTACGAGCAGTACTTC
CASSSLNGRFYEQYF
>TRBV19|TRBJ2-7|NA|NA
TGTGCCAGTCCAGAATACGAGCAGTACTTC
CASPEYEQYF
>TRBV6-5|TRBJ1-1|NA|NA
TGTGCCAGCAGTTACAAGGTTACGAACACTGAAGCTTTCTTT
CASSYKVTNTEAFF
>TRBV6-5|TRBJ2-2|NA|NA
TGTGCCAGCAGTTACGGGGGGCGGAACACCGGGGAGCTGTTTTTT
CASSYGGRNTGELFF
>TRBV10-3|TRBJ1-1|NA|few
TGTGCCATCAGTGAGCGAGCGGGGATGGATTTGGCTTTCTTT
CAISERAGMDLAFF
>TRBV19|TRBJ2-7|NA|NA
TGTGCCAGTAGTATGGGGACGGCGTCCTACGAGCAGTACTTC
CASSMGTASYEQYF
>TRBV19|TRBJ2-7|TRBD2|NA
TGTGCCACCACCCCTGGGTCGAGCGGGAGGGCCGGCGAGCAGTACTTC
CATTPGSSGRAGEQYF
>TRBV30|TRBJ2-7|TRBD1|NA
TGTGCCTGGGGACAGGGTCGAAGAACCTACGAGCAGTACTTC
CAWGQGRRTYEQYF
>TRBV7-2|TRBJ1-1|NA|NA
TGTGCCAGCAGCTTTGGTCCGGGTGCGGACACTGAAGCTTTCTTT
CASSFGPGADTEAFF
>TRBV25-1|TRBJ1-2|NA|NA
TGTGCCAGCAGTGAAGGGGTCCGGAGGCCCTATGGCTACACCTTC
CASSEGVRRPYGYTF